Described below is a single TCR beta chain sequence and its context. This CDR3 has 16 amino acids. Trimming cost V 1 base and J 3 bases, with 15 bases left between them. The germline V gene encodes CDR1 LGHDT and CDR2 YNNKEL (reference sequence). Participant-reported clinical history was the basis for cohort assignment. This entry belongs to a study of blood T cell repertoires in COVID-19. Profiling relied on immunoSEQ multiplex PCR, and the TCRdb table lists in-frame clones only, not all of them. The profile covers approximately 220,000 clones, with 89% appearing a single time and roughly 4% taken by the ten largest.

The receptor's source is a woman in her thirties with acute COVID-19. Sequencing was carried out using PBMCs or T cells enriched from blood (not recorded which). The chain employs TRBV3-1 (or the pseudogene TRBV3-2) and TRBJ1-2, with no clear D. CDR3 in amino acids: CASSQVAFEGYYGYTF. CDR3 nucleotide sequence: TGTGCCAGCAGCCAAGTGGCATTCGAGGGCTACTATGGCTACACCTTC.